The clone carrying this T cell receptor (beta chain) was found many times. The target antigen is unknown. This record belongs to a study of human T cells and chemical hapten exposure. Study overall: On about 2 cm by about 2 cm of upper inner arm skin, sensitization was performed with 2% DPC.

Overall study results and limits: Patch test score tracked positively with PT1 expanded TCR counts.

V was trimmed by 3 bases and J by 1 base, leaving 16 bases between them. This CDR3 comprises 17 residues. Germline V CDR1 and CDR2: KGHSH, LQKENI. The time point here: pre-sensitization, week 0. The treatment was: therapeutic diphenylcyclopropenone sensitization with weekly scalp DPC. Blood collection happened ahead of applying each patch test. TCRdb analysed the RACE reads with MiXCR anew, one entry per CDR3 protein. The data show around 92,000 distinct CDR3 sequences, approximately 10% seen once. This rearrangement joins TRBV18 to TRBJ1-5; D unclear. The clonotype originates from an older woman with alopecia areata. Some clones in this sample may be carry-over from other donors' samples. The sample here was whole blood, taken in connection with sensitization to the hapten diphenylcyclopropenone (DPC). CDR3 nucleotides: TGTGCCAGCTCACCCTACTCGGGCCAAGAGAGCAATCAGCCCCAGCATTTT. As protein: CASSPYSGQESNQPQHF.